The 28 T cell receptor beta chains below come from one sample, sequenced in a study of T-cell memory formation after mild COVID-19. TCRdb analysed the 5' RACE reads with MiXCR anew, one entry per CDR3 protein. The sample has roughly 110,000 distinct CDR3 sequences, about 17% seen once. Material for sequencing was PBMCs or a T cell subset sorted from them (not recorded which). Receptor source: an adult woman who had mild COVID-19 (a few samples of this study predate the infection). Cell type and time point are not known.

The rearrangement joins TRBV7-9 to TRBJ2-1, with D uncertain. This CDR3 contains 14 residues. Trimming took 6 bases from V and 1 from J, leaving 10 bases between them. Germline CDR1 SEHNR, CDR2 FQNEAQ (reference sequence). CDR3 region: CASRSGLSYNEQFF. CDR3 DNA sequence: TGTGCCAGCAGGTCCGGTCTGTCCTACAATGAGCAGTTCTTC.

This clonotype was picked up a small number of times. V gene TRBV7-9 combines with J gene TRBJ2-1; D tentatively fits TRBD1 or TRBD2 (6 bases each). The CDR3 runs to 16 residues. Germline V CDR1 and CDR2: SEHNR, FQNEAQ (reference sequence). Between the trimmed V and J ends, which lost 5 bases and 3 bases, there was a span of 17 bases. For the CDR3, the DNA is TGTGCCAGCAGCGCAGACCTGGGGGGCCACTACAATGAGCAGTTCTTC. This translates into CASSADLGGHYNEQFF.

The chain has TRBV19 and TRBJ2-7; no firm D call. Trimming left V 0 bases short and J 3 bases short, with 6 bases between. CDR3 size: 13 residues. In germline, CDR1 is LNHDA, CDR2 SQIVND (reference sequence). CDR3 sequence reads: CASSIDQSYEQYF. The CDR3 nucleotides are TGTGCCAGTAGTATAGATCAGAGCTACGAGCAGTACTTC.

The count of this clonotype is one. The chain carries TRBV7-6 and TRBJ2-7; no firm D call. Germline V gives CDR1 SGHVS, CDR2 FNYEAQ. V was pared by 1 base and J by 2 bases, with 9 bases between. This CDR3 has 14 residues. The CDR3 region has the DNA TGTGCCAGCAGCTTAGAAACATACACCTACGAGCAGTACTTC. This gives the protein CASSLETYTYEQYF. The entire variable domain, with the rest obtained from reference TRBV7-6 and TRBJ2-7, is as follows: GAGVSQSPRYKVTKRGQDVALRCDPISGHVSLYWYRQALGQGPEFLTYFNYEAQQDKSGLPNDRFSAERPEGSISTLTIQRTEQRDSAMYRCASSLETYTYEQYFGPGTRLTVT.

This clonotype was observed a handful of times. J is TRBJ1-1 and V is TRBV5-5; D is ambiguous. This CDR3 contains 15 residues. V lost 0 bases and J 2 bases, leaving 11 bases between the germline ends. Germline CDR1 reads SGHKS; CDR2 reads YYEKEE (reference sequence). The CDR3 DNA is TGTGCCAGCAGCTTGGCCCATCGGGGTAACACTGAAGCTTTCTTT. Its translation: CASSLAHRGNTEAFF.

CDR3: CASGPGLAETQYF. The DNA for the CDR3 is TGTGCCAGCGGGCCGGGCCTAGCGGAGACCCAGTACTTC. The gene calls are TRBV12-3 or TRBV12-4 and TRBJ2-5; D might be TRBD2 (6 bases). Between the trimmed V and J ends, which lost 8 bases and 5 bases, there was a span of 15 bases. The CDR3 contains 13 residues.

The CDR3 loop reads CSALIAGGPLDIQYF. The DNA for the CDR3 is TGCAGCGCACTCATAGCGGGGGGGCCGTTGGACATTCAGTACTTC. The chain has TRBV29-1 and TRBJ2-4; 11 bases are shared with TRBD2. Looked up from germline, CDR1 is SQVTM and CDR2 is ANQGSEA. This CDR3 is 15 amino acids long. J lost 8 bases, V lost 7 bases, and 13 bases had no gene match.

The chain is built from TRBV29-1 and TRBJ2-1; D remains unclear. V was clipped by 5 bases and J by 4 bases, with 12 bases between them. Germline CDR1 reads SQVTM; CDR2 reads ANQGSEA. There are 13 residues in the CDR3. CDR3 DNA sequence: TGCAGCGTTTTCGTTGCGGAGTACAATGAGCAGTTCTTC. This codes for CSVFVAEYNEQFF.

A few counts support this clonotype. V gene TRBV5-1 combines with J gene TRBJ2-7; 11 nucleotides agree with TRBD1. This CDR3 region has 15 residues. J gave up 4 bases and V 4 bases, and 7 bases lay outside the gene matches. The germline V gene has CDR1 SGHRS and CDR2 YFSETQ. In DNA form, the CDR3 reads TGCGCCAGCAGCCCTGGACAGGGGGCCTCTTACGAGCAGTACTTC. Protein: CASSPGQGASYEQYF.

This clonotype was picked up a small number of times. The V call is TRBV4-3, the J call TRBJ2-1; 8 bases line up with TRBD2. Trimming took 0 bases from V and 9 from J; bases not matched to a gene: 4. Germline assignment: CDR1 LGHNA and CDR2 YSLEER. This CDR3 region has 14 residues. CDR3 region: CASSQDQAGAEQFF. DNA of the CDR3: TGCGCCAGCAGCCAAGACCAAGCGGGAGCTGAGCAGTTCTTC.

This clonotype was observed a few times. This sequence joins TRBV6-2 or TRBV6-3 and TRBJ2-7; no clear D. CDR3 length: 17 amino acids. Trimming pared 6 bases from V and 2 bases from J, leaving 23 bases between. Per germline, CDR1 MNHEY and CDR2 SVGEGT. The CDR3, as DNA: TGTGCCAGCAGCCTTATGAAAGGGCAGACGCCTACCTACGAGCAGTACTTC. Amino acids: CASSLMKGQTPTYEQYF.

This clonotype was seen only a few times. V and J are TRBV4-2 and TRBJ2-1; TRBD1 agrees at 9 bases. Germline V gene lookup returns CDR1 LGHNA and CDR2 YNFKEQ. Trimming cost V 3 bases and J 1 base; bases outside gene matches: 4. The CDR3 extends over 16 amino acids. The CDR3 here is CASSQTGTGSYNEQFF. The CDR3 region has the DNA TGTGCCAGCAGCCAGACCGGGACAGGGTCCTACAATGAGCAGTTCTTC.

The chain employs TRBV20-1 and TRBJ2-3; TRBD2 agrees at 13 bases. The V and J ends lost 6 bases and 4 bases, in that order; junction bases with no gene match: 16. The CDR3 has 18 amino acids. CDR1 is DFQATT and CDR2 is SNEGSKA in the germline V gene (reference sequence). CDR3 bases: TGCAGTGCGATACTAGCGGGGGGGCCCCTGAGACTTTCAGATACGCAGTATTTT. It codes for CSAILAGGPLRLSDTQYF.

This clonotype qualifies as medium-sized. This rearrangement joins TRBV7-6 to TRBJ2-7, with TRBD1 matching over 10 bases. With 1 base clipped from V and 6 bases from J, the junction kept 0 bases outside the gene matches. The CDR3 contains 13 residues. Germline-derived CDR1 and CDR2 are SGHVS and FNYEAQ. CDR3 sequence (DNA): TGTGCCAGCAGCTTAGGGACAGGGGGCGAGCAGTACTTC. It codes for CASSLGTGGEQYF.

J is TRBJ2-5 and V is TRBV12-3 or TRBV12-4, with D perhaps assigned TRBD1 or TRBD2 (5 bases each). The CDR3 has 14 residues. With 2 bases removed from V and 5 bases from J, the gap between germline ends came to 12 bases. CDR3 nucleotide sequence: TGTGCCAGCAGTTTAACGGGACCCAGGGAGACCCAGTACTTC. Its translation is CASSLTGPRETQYF.

Here the CDR3 reads CASSTPRGGSYEQYF. The CDR3 region has the DNA TGTGCCAGCAGTACCCCCCGGGGCGGCTCCTACGAGCAGTACTTC. The chain employs TRBV27 and TRBJ2-7; D is perhaps TRBD1 or TRBD2 (5 bases each). There are 15 residues in the CDR3. CDR1 MNHEY and CDR2 SMNVEV come from the germline V gene (reference sequence). Trimming stripped 5 bases from V and 0 bases from J, with 14 bases between.

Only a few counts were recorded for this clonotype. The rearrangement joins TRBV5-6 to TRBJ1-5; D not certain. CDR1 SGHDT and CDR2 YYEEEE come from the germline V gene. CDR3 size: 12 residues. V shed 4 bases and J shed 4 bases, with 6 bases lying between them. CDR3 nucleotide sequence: TGTGCCAGCAGCGCCCATAATCAGCCCCAGCATTTT. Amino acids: CASSAHNQPQHF.

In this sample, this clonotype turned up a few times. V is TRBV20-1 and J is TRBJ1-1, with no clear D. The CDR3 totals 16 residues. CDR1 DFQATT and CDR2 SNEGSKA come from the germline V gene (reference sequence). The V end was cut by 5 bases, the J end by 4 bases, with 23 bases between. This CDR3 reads CSALEMFGGFSTEAFF. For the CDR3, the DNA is TGCAGTGCTTTAGAGATGTTTGGAGGGTTCAGCACTGAAGCTTTCTTT.

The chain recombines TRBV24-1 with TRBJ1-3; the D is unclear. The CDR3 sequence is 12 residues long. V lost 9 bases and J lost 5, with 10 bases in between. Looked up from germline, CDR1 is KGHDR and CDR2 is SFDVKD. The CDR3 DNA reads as TGTGCCACCCCCCATGGCAGAAACACCATATATTTT. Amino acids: CATPHGRNTIYF.

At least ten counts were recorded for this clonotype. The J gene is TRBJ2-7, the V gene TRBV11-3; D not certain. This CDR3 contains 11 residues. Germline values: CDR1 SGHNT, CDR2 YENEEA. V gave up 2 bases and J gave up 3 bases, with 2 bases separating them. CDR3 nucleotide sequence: TGTGCCAGCAGCTTATACTACGAGCAGTACTTC. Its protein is CASSLYYEQYF.

The DNA of the CDR3 is TGCGCCAGCAGCTTGAGGGGGCCCCCCTACGAGCAGTACTTC. Translating it yields CASSLRGPPYEQYF. This chain links TRBV5-1 with TRBJ2-7; 7 nucleotides line up with TRBD1. V lost 1 base and J lost 2; bases outside the gene matches: 3. This CDR3 is built from 14 residues. Germline-derived CDR1 and CDR2 are SGHRS and YFSETQ.

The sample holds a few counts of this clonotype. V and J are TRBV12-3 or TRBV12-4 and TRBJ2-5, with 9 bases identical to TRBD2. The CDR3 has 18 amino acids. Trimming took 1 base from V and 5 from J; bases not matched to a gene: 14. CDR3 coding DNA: TGTGCCAGCAGTTTAGGTCCTTCCGGACTAGCGACTGTGGAGACCCAGTACTTC. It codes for CASSLGPSGLATVETQYF.

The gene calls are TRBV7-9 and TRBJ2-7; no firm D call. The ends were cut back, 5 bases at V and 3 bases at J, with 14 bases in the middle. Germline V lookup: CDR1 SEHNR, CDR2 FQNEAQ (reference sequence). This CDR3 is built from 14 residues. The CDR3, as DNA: TGTGCCAGCAGCCCCCCCTCGATTGGCTACGAGCAGTACTTC. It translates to CASSPPSIGYEQYF. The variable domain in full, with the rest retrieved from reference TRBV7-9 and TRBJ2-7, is DTGVSQNPRHKITKRGQNVTFRCDPISEHNRLYWYRQTLGQGPEFLTYFQNEAQLEKSRLLSDRFSAERPKGSFSTLEIQRTEQGDSAMYLCASSPPSIGYEQYFGPGTRLTVT.

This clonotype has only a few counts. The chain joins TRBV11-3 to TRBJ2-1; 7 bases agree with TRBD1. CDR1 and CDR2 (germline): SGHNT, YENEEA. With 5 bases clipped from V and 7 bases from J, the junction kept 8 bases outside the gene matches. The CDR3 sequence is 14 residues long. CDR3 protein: CASSLGTDWNEQFF. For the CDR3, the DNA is TGTGCCAGCAGCCTCGGGACAGACTGGAATGAGCAGTTCTTC.

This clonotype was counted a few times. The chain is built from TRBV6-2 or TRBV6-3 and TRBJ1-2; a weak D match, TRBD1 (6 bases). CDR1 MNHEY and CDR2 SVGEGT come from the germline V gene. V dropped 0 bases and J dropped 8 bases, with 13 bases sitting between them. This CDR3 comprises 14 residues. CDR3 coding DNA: TGTGCCAGCAGTTACTCTTTGACAGGAATCGGCTACACCTTC. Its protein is CASSYSLTGIGYTF.

In DNA, the CDR3 is TGTGCCAGCAGCTCAACTAGCGGGAGCTACGAGCAGTACTTC. Encoded protein: CASSSTSGSYEQYF. The V gene is TRBV7-9, the J gene TRBJ2-7; 11 positions match TRBD2. Germline V gene lookup returns CDR1 SEHNR and CDR2 FQNEAQ (reference sequence). This CDR3 is built from 14 residues. V trimming: 4 bases; J trimming: 3 bases; junction bases outside the gene matches: 2.

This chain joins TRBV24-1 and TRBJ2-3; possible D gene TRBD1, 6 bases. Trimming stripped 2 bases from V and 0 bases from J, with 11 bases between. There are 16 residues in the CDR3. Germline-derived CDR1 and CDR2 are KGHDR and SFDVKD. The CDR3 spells CATSDWGTTSTDTQYF. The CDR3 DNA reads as TGTGCCACCAGTGATTGGGGGACAACTAGCACAGATACGCAGTATTTT.

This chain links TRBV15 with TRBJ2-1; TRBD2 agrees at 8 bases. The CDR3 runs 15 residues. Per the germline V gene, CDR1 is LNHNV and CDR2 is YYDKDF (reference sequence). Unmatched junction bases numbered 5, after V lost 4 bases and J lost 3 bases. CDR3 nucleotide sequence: TGTGCCACCAGCAAATCACGGGAGGGCTACAATGAGCAGTTCTTC. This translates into CATSKSREGYNEQFF.